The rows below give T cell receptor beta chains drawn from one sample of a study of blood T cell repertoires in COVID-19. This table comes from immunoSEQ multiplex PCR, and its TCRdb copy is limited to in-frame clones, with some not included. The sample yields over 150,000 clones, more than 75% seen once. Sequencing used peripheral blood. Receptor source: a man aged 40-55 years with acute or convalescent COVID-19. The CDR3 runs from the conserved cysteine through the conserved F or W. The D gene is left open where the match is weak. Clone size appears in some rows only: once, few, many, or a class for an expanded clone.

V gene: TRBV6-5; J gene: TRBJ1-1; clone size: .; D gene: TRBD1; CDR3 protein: CASSWTGGGNTEAFF; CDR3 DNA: TGTGCCAGCAGCTGGACAGGGGGCGGGAACACTGAAGCTTTCTTT
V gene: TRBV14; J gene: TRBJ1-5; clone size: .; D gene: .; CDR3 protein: CASSLSNQPQHF; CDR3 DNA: TGTGCCAGCAGCCTGTCAAATCAGCCCCAGCATTTT
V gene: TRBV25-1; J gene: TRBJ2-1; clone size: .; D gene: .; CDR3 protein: CASRNSNEQFF; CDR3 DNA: TGTGCCAGCAGAAACTCCAATGAGCAGTTCTTC
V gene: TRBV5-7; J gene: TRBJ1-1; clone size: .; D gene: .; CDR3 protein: CASSSGGRGTEAFF; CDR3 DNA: TGTGCCAGCTCCTCGGGAGGGAGGGGCACTGAAGCTTTCTTT
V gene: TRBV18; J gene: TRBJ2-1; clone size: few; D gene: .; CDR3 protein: CASSPLAAPTDEQFF; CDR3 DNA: TGTGCCAGCTCACCCTTAGCGGCACCCACGGATGAGCAGTTCTTC
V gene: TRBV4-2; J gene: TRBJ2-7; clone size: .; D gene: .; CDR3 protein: CASSRGTEQYF; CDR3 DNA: TGTGCCAGCAGCCGAGGTACCGAGCAGTACTTC
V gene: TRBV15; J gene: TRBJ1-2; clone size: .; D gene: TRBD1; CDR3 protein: CATSRTGQRYGYTF; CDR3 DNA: TGTGCCACCAGCAGAACGGGACAGAGATATGGCTACACCTTC
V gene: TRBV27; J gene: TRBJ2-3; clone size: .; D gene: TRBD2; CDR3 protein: CASSPLPPGRGTDTQYF; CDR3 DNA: TGTGCCAGCAGTCCGCTCCCCCCAGGGAGGGGAACAGATACGCAGTATTTT
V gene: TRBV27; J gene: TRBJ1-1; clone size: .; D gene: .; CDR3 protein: CASSLFGIGSEAFF; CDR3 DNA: TGTGCCAGCAGTTTATTCGGGATAGGTTCTGAAGCTTTCTTT
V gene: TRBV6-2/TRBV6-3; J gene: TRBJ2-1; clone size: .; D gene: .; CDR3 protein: CASSYRQRGDEQFF; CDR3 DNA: TGTGCCAGCAGTTACAGGCAGCGCGGGGATGAGCAGTTCTTC
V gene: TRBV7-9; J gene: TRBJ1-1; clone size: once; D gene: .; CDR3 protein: CASSRYTTGTEAFF; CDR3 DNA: TGTGCCAGCAGCCGATACACGACAGGCACTGAAGCTTTCTTT
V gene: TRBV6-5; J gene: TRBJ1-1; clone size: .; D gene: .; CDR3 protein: CASSLRDGGNTEAFF; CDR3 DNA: TGTGCCAGCAGTCTAAGGGACGGGGGGAACACTGAAGCTTTCTTT
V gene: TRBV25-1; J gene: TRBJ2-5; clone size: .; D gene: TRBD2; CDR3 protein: CASSPDYTAGRETQYF; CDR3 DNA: TGTGCCAGCAGCCCGGACTATACAGCGGGACGAGAGACCCAGTACTTC
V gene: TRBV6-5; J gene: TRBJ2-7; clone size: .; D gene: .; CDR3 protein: CASGTASYEQYF; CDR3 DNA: TGTGCCAGCGGCACAGCCTCCTACGAGCAGTACTTC
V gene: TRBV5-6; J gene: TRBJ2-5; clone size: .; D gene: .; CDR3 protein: CASSLDFNQETQYF; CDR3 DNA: TGTGCCAGCAGCTTGGATTTCAACCAAGAGACCCAGTACTTC
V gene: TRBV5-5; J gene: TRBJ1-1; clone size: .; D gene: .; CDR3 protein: CASSIGVMNTEAFF; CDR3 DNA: TGTGCCAGCTCGATAGGGGTCATGAACACTGAAGCTTTCTTT
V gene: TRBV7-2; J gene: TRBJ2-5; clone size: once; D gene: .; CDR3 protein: CASSLDGVGGETQYF; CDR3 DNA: TGTGCCAGCAGCCTCGACGGAGTCGGCGGTGAGACCCAGTACTTC
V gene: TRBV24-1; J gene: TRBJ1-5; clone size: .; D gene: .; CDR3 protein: CATSSPGSNQPQHF; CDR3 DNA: TGTGCCACCAGTTCTCCAGGATCCAATCAGCCCCAGCATTTT
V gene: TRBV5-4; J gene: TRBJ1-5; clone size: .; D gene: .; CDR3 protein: CASSPGPNQGQPQHF; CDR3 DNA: TGTGCCAGCAGCCCGGGCCCCAATCAGGGTCAGCCCCAGCATTTT
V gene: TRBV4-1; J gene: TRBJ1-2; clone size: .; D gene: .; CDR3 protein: CASSQVVIGGPSFNYGYTF; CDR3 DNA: TGCGCCAGCAGCCAAGTCGTCATCGGGGGGCCCTCTTTTAACTATGGCTACACCTTC
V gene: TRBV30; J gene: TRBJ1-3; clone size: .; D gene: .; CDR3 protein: CAWSLPGNTIYF; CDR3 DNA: TGTGCCTGGAGCCTACCTGGAAACACCATATATTTT
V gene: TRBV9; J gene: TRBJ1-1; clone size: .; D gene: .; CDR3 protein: CASSSPLRGAEAFF; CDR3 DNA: TGTGCCAGCAGCTCACCCCTTCGGGGGGCTGAAGCTTTCTTT
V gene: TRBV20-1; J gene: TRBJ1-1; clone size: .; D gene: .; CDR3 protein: CSARILNEAFF; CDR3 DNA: TGCAGTGCTAGAATACTAAATGAAGCTTTCTTT
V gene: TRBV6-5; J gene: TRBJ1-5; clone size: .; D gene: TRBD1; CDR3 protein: CASRVGQGRNQPQHF; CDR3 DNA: TGTGCCAGCAGGGTGGGACAGGGGCGAAATCAGCCCCAGCATTTT
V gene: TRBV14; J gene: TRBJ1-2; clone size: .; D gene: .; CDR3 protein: CASSRQNYGYTF; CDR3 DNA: TGTGCCAGCAGTCGACAGAACTATGGCTACACCTTC
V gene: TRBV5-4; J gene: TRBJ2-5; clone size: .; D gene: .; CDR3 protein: CASSLGGTPETQYF; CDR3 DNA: TGTGCCAGCAGCTTGGGTGGGACACCAGAGACCCAGTACTTC
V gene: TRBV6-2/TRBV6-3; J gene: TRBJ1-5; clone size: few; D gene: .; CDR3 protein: CASSPLSGSNQPQHF; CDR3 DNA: TGTGCCAGCAGCCCCCTCTCGGGGAGCAATCAGCCCCAGCATTTT